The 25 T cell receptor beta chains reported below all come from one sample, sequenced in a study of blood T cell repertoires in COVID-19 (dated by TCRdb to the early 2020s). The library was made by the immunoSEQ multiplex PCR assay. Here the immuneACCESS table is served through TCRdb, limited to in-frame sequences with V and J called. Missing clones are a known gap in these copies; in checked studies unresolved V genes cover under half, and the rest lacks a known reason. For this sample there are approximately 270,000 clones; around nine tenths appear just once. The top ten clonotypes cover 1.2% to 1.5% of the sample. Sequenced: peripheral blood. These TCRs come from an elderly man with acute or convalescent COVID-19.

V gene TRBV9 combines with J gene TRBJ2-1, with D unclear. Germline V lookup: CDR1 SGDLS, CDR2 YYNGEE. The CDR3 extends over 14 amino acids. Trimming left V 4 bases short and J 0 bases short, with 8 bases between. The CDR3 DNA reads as TGTGCCAGCAGCTCCGGTAGCTCCTACAATGAGCAGTTCTTC. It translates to CASSSGSSYNEQFF. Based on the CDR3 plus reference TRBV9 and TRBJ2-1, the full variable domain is DSGVTQTPKHLITATGQRVTLRCSPRSGDLSVYWYQQSLDQGLQFLIQYYNGEERAKGNILERFSAQQFPDLHSELNLSSLELGDSALYFCASSSGSSYNEQFFGPGTRLTVL.

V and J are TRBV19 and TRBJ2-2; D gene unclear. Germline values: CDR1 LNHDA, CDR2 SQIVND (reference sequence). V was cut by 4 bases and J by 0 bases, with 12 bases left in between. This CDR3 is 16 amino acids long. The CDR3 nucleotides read TGTGCCAGTAGTACCCTCCGGGTTACGAACACCGGGGAGCTGTTTTTT. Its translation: CASSTLRVTNTGELFF.

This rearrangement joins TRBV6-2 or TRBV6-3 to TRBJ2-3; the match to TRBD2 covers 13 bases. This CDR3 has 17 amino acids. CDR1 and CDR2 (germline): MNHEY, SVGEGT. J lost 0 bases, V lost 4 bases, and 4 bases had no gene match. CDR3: CASSLGLAGASTDTQYF. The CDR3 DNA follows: TGTGCCAGCAGTTTAGGACTAGCGGGAGCTAGCACAGATACGCAGTATTTT.

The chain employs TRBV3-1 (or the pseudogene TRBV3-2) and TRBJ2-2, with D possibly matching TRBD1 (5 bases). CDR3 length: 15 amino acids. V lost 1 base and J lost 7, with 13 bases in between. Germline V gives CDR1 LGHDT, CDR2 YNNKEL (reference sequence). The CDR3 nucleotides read TGTGCCAGCAGCCAAGCGGCAGGGCAGGGCGGGGAGCTGTTTTTT. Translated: CASSQAAGQGGELFF.

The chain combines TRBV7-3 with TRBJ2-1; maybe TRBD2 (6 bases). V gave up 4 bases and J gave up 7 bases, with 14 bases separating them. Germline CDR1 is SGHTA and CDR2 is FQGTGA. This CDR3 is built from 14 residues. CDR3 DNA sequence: TGTGCCAGCAGCTACTCGGGAGTCTCAAATGAGCAGTTCTTC. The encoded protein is CASSYSGVSNEQFF. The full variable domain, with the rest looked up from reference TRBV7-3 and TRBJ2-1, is GAGVSQTPSNKVTEKGKYVELRCDPISGHTALYWYRQSLGQGPEFLIYFQGTGAADDSGLPNDRFFAVRPEGSVSTLKIQRTERGDSAVYLCASSYSGVSNEQFFGPGTRLTVL.

The CDR3 bases are TGTGCCAGCGGTCGACCGGGACAGGGGCACTATGGCTACACCTTC. Protein: CASGRPGQGHYGYTF. This chain links TRBV5-4 with TRBJ1-2; 10 nucleotides match TRBD1. The CDR3 covers 15 residues. Looked up from germline, CDR1 is SGHNT and CDR2 is YYREEE (reference sequence). The J segment lost 3 bases and the V segment lost 7 bases, leaving 9 bases of the junction unmatched.

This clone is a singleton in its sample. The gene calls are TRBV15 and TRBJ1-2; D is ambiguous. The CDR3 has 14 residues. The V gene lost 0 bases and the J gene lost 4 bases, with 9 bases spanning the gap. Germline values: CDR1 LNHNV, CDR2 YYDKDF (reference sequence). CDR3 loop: CATSRDAGGYGYTF. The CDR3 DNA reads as TGTGCCACCAGCAGAGATGCGGGCGGCTATGGCTACACCTTC. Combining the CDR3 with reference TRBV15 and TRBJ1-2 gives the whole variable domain DAMVIQNPRYQVTQFGKPVTLSCSQTLNHNVMYWYQQKSSQAPKLLFHYYDKDFNNEADTPDNFQSRRPNTSFCFLDIRSPGLGDTAMYLCATSRDAGGYGYTFGSGTRLTVV.

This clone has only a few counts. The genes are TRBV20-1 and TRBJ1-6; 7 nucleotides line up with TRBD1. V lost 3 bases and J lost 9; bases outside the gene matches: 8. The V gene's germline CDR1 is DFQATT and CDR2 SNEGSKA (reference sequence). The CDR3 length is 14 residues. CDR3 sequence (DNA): TGCAGTGCTAGTGAAACAGGGGTACGTTCACCCCTCCACTTT. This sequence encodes CSASETGVRSPLHF.

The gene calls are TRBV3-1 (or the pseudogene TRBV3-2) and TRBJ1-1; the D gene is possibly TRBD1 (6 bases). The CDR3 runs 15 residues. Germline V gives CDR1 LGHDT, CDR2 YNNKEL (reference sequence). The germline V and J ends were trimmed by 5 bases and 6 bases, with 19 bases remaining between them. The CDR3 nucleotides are TGTGCCAGCAGCTTTTCCCAACGGGCAGGGGCTGAAGCTTTCTTT. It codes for CASSFSQRAGAEAFF.

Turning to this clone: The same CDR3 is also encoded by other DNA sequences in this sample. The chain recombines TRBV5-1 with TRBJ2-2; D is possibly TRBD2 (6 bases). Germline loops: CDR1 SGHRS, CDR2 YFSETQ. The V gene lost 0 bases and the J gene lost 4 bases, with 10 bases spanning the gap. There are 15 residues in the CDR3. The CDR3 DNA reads TGCGCCAGCAGCTTGGCTGCGGGGCTCACCGGGGAGCTGTTTTTT. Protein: CASSLAAGLTGELFF.

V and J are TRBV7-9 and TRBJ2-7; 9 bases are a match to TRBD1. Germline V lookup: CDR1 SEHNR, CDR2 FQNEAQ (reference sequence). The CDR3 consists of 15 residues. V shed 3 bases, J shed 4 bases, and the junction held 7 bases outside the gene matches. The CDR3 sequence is CASSFGTGNMYEQYF. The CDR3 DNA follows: TGTGCCAGCAGCTTCGGGACAGGGAATATGTACGAGCAGTACTTC.

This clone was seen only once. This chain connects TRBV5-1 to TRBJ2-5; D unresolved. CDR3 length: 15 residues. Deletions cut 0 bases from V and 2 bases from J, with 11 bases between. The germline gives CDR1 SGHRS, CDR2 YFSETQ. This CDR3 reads CASSLASGGQETQYF. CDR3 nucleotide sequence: TGCGCCAGCAGCTTGGCCTCCGGCGGACAAGAGACCCAGTACTTC.

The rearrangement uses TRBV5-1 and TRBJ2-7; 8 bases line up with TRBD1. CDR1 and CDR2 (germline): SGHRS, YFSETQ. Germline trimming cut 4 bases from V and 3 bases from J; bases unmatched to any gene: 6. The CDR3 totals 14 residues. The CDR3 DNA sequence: TGCGCCAGCAGCCCCCAAGGACAGGGCTACGAGCAGTACTTC. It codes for CASSPQGQGYEQYF.

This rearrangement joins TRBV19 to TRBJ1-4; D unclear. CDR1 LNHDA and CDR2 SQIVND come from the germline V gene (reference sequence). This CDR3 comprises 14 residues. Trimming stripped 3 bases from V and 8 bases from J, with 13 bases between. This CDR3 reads CASSIEGRGEKLFF. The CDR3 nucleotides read TGTGCCAGTAGTATTGAAGGGAGAGGGGAAAAACTGTTTTTT.

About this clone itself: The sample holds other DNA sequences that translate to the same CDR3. The CDR3 nucleotides are TGCGCCAGCAGCTTAAACAGGAACACTGAAGCTTTCTTT. Translating gives CASSLNRNTEAFF. V usage is TRBV5-1 and J usage is TRBJ1-1; no clear D gene. Germline values: CDR1 SGHRS, CDR2 YFSETQ. V was shortened by 2 bases and J by 1 base, with 6 bases between the two germline ends. The CDR3 totals 13 residues.

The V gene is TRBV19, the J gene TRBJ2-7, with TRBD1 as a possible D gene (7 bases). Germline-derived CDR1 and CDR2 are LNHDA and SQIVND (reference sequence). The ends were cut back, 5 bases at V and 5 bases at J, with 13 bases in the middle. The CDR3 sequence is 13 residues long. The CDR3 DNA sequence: TGTGCCAGTAGTCTCAGGGGGGCAAACGAGCAGTACTTC. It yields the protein CASSLRGANEQYF.

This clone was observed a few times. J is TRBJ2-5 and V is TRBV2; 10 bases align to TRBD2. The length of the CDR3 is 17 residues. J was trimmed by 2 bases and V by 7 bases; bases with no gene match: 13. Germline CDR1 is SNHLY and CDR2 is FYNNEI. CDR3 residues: CASTQTSGPSPQETQYF. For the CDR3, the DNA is TGTGCCAGCACTCAGACTAGCGGGCCGTCACCGCAAGAGACCCAGTACTTC.

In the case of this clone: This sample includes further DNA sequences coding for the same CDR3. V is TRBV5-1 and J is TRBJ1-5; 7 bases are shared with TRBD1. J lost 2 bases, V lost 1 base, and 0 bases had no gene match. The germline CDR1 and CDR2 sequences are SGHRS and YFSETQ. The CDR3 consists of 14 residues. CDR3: CASSLTGGNQPQHF. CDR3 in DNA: TGCGCCAGCAGCTTGACAGGGGGCAATCAGCCCCAGCATTTT.

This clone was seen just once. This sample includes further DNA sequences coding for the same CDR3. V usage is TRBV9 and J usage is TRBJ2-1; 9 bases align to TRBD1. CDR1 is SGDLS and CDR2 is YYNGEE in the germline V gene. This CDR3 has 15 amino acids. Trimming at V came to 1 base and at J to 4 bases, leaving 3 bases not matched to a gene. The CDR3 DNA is TGTGCCAGCAGCGTAACGGGACAGGGATACAATGAGCAGTTCTTC. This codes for CASSVTGQGYNEQFF.

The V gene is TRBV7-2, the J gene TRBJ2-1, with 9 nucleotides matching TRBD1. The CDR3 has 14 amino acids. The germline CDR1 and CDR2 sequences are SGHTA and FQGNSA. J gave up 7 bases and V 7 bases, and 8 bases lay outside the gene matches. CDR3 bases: TGTGCCAGCACCGGCGGACAGGGGAGGAATGAGCAGTTCTTC. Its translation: CASTGGQGRNEQFF.

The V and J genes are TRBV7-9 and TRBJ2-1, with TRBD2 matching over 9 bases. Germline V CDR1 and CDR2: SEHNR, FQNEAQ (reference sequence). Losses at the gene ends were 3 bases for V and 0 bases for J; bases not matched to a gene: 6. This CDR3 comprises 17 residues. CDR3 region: CASSFSGRSRSYNEQFF. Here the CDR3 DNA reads TGTGCCAGCAGCTTCAGCGGGAGGTCCCGCTCCTACAATGAGCAGTTCTTC.

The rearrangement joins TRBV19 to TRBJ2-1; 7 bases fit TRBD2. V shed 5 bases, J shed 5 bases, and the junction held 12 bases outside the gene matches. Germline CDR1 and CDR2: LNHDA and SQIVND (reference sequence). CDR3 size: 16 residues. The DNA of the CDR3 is TGTGCCAGTAGTCCCATTAGGGCAGGGAGGGACAATGAGCAGTTCTTC. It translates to CASSPIRAGRDNEQFF.

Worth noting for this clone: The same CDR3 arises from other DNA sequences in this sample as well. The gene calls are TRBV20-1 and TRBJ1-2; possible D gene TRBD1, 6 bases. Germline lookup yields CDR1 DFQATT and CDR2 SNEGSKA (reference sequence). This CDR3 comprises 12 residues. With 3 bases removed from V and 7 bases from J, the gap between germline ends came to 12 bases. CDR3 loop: CSASMGARGYTF. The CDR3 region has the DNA TGCAGTGCTAGTATGGGGGCGCGTGGCTACACCTTC.

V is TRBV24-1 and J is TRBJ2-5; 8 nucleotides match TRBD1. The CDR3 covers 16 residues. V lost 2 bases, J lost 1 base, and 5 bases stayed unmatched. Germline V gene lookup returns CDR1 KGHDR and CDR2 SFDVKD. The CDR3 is CATSDSRTGSQETQYF. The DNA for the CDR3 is TGTGCCACCAGTGATTCCCGGACAGGGTCCCAAGAGACCCAGTACTTC.

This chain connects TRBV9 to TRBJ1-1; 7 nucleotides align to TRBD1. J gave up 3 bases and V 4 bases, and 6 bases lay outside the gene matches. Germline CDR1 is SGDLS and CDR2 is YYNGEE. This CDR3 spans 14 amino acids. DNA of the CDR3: TGTGCCAGCAGCTTGACAGGGATGGACACTGAAGCTTTCTTT. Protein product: CASSLTGMDTEAFF.